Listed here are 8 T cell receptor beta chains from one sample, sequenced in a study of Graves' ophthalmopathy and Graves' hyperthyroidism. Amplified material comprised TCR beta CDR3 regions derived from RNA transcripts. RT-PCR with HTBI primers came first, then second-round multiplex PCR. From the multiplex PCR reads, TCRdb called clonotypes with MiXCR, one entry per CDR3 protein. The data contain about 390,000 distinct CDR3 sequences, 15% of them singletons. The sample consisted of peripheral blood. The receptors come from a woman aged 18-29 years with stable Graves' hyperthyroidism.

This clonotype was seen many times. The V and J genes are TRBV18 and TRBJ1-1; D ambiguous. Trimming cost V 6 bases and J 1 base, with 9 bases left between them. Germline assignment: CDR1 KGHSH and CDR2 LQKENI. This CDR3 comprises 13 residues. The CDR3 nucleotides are TGTGCCAGCTCCCTACAGACGAACACTGAAGCTTTCTTT. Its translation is CASSLQTNTEAFF.

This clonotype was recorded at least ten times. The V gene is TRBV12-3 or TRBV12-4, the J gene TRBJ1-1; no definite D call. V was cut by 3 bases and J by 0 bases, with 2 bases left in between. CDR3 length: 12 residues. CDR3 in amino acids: CASSFLNTEAFF. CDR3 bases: TGTGCCAGCAGTTTCCTGAACACTGAAGCTTTCTTT.

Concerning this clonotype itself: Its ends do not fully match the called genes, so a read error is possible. The DNA for the CDR3 is TGTGCCAGTAGTATCGGGGGTGGCAATCGGCCCCAGCATTTT. As protein: CASSIGGGNRPQHF. The genes are TRBV19 and TRBJ1-5, with a weak D call TRBD1 (5 bases). This CDR3 spans 14 amino acids. CDR1 is LNHDA and CDR2 is SQIVND in the germline V gene (reference sequence).

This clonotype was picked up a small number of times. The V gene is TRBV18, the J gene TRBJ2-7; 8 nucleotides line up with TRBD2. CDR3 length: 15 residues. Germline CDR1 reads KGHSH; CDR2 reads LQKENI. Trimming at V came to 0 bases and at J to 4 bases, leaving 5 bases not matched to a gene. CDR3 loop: CASSPPGVAGYEQYF. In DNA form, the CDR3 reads TGTGCCAGCTCACCACCGGGAGTAGCGGGGTACGAGCAGTACTTC.

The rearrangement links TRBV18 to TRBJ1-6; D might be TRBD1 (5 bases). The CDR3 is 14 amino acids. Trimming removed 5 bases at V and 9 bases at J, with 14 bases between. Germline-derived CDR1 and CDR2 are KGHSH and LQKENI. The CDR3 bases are TGTGCCAGCTCAACCGGGACTTGGAGTTCACCCCTCCACTTT. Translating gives CASSTGTWSSPLHF.

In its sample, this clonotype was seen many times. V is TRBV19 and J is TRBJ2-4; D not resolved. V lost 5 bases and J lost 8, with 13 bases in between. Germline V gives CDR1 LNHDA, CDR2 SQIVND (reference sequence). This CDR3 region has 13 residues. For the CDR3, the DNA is TGTGCCAGTAGTGTCCCGCCTGGGGACATTCAGTACTTC. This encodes CASSVPPGDIQYF.

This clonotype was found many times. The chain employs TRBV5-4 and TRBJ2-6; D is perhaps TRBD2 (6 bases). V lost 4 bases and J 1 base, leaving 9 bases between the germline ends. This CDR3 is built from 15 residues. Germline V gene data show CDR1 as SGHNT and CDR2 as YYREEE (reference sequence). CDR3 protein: CASSPGRSGANVLTF. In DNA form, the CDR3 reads TGTGCCAGCAGCCCAGGGAGGTCTGGGGCCAACGTCCTGACTTTC.

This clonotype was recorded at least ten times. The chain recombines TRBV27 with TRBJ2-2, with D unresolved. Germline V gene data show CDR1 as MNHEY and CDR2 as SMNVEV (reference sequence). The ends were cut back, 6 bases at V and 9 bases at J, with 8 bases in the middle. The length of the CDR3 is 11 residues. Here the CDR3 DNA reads TGTGCCAGCAGCCGCCCCCGGGAGCTGTTTTTT. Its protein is CASSRPRELFF.